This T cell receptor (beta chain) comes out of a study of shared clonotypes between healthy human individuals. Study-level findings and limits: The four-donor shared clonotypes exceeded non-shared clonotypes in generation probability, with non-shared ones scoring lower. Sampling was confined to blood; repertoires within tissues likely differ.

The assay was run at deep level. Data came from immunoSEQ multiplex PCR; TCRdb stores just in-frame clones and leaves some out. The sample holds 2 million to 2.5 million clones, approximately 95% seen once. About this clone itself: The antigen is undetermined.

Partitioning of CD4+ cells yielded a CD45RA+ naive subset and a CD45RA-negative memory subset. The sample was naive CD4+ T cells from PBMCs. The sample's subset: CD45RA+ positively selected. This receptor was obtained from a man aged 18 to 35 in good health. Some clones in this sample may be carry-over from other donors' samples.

DNA for the CDR3: TGTGCCAGCTCACCACGAATAGCGCCGTTCTCCTACGAGCAGTACTTC. As protein: CASSPRIAPFSYEQYF. The V and J genes are TRBV18 and TRBJ2-7, with TRBD2 as a possible D gene (5 bases). CDR3 length: 16 amino acids. The ends were cut back, 1 base at V and 0 bases at J, with 13 bases in the middle. Germline-derived CDR1 and CDR2 are KGHSH and LQKENI.